This T cell receptor beta chain derives from a study of blood T cell repertoires in COVID-19 (dated by TCRdb to about 2020). Study-wide context: The collaborator samples originated in the United States, Italy and Spain and spanned the acute and convalescent phases of COVID-19. The material from the prospective study consisted of cDNA or gDNA derived from T cells, B-cell-depleted T cells, or PBMCs. Subjects who had been exposed to COVID-19, were actively infected with it, or had recovered from it provided the deeply sampled blood TCRbeta repertoires that made up the dataset. The repertoires were released in a freely available public database intended as a resource for research on the immune response to SARS-CoV-2. The samples were drawn from two sources: the first 160 participants of the ongoing ImmuneRACE study, and some 1,300 subjects contributed by 6 global collaborators. Nearly every sample came with metadata listing a de-identified subject ID, COVID-19 status, age in years and sex. HLA class I and class II types, where available, came from metadata supplied by the sample provider rather than from assay-based typing.

TCRbeta CDR3 regions were amplified from genomic DNA using the immunoSEQ Assay, a bias-controlled multiplex PCR. The authors' pipeline ran thus. Nucleated cell counts per sample were estimated from amplification of reference gene primers within the assay. To quantify the absolute abundance of each unique TCRbeta CDR3 rearrangement, sequence reads were collapsed and filtered. For each sample, productive Simpson clonality was calculated by taking the square root of Simpson's diversity index across productive rearrangements. The clones in this table, taken by TCRdb from immuneACCESS, are in-frame only. Not every clone is retained; where verified, under half of the shortfall comes from an unresolved V gene, and the cause of the rest is unknown. V and J calls and clone size are those listed in that table; D and trimming were worked out from the DNA. This sample has a few hundred thousand clones in its table, and roughly 88% of those were observed once. Over 10% of the sample belongs to the ten largest clones.

CDR1 and CDR2, looked up from the germline V gene (reference sequence), are MNHEY and SMNVEV. Reading from cysteine to phenylalanine, the CDR3 counts 16 amino acids. Kept here is only the CDR3 DNA, which spans 48 bases and is read in frame from base 1. V lost 5 bases and J lost 1 base, and the count of bases not matched to a germline gene is 10. One collaborating source in Seattle enrolled patients while the patients were actively infected and followed the patients over time throughout the course of disease. Each collaborating institution followed its own protocols to collect whole blood in K2EDTA tubes. For TCRbeta analysis, collaborators shipped samples in one of three forms: frozen whole blood, isolated PBMCs, or DNA extracted from either of those sample types. Comment on this clone: Its antigen remains unidentified. Base qualities are missing; no much larger clone stands one base away.

Broader findings and caveats from the paper: Clinical and demographic metadata were provided uncurated, with the amount varying by source and participant.

Input material: peripheral blood. Recombination joined TRBV27 with TRBJ1-1, with 7 central nucleotides matching TRBD1. The sequence was collected from a woman aged 50 to 60 with COVID-19, enrolled during active disease. The DNA sequence is TGTGCCAGCAGTCCGCCAGGGGGGCTTGGGAACACTGAAGCTTTCTTT. Translated, this is CASSPPGGLGNTEAFF.